Following are 16 T cell receptor beta chains from one sample sequenced in a study of blood T cell repertoires in COVID-19 (dated by TCRdb to 2018 to 2021). Library generation was performed with the immunoSEQ multiplex PCR assay. This immuneACCESS table, as held by TCRdb, lists in-frame sequences with V and J called but not all clones. Of the missing ones, under half trace to an unresolved V gene in checked studies; the others have no known cause. For this sample there are around 46,000 clones; 70% to 85% appear just once. The leading ten clones occupy approximately 15% of the sample. Sequenced input: peripheral blood. These receptors originate from a human donor in a cohort sampled during active COVID-19.

This chain connects TRBV28 to TRBJ2-3, with TRBD2 matching over 8 bases. CDR1 is MDHEN, CDR2 SYDVKM, per germline. After removal of 7 bases from V and 1 base from J, the junction contained 1 base not matched to a gene. The CDR3 covers 13 residues. The CDR3 DNA sequence: TGTGCCAGCACACTAGCGGGCACAGATACGCAGTATTTT. Translated, it gives CASTLAGTDTQYF.

This clone was recorded a few times. This CDR3 reads CASSPPGTEQYF. CDR3 coding DNA: TGTGCCAGCAGTCCCCCCGGGACAGAGCAGTACTTC. The gene calls are TRBV28 and TRBJ2-7, with D perhaps TRBD1 (6 bases). Germline V gene sequence: CDR1 MDHEN, CDR2 SYDVKM. This CDR3 has 12 amino acids. The V end lost 5 bases, the J end lost 7 bases, and 12 bases lay between the germline ends.

The genes are TRBV4-1 and TRBJ1-4; the D is unclear. Trimming left V 1 base short and J 0 bases short, with 15 bases between. The CDR3 has 18 residues. Germline V CDR1 and CDR2: MGHRA, YSYEKL. The CDR3 DNA is TGCGCCAGCAGCCAAGTTCCCCCAGGTCTTTCAACTAATGAAAAACTGTTTTTT. It yields the protein CASSQVPPGLSTNEKLFF.

CDR3 sequence reads: CASSAGTSGGYNEQFF. In DNA form, the CDR3 reads TGTGCCAGCAGCGCAGGGACTAGCGGGGGTTACAATGAGCAGTTCTTC. This chain uses TRBV9 with TRBJ2-1, with TRBD2 identical over 14 bases. This CDR3 comprises 16 residues. Looked up from germline, CDR1 is SGDLS and CDR2 is YYNGEE. Losses at the gene ends were 3 bases for V and 4 bases for J; bases not matched to a gene: 3.

The chain joins TRBV5-5 to TRBJ1-6; 10 bases are a match to TRBD1. V dropped 2 bases and J dropped 10; count of bases not matched to a gene: 6. CDR3 length equals 15 residues. The germline V gene has CDR1 SGHKS and CDR2 YYEKEE (reference sequence). CDR3 in amino acids: CASSLSGTGVSPLHF. CDR3 nucleotides: TGTGCCAGCAGCTTAAGTGGGACAGGGGTCTCACCCCTCCACTTT.

V usage is TRBV28 and J usage is TRBJ1-3, with D possibly TRBD1 on 5 matching bases. This CDR3 region has 15 residues. Germline V CDR1 and CDR2: MDHEN, SYDVKM. V lost 8 bases and J 2 bases, leaving 16 bases between the germline ends. CDR3 residues: CASAGGPPPGNTIYF. The CDR3 nucleotides read TGTGCCAGCGCGGGGGGACCCCCGCCTGGAAACACCATATATTTT.

The genes are TRBV20-1 and TRBJ1-1; D gene uncertain. Per the germline V gene, CDR1 is DFQATT and CDR2 is SNEGSKA (reference sequence). With 5 bases removed from V and 11 bases from J, the gap between germline ends came to 12 bases. This CDR3 is 10 amino acids long. CDR3 protein: CSASAAGAFF. CDR3 sequence (DNA): TGCAGTGCTTCGGCAGCGGGGGCTTTCTTT.

The CDR3 sequence is CATSRRGAHYGYTF. In nucleotides, the CDR3 is TGTGCCACCAGCAGGCGGGGGGCTCACTATGGCTACACCTTC. V usage is TRBV15 and J usage is TRBJ1-2; D perhaps matches TRBD1 (6 bases). V shed 3 bases and J shed 3 bases, with 11 bases lying between them. From germline, CDR1 is LNHNV and CDR2 YYDKDF (reference sequence). This CDR3 contains 14 residues.

V is TRBV5-6 and J is TRBJ1-2; D is perhaps TRBD1 (6 bases). This CDR3 region has 12 residues. Trimming left V 7 bases short and J 1 base short, with 8 bases between. Germline-derived CDR1 and CDR2 are SGHDT and YYEEEE. CDR3 nucleotide sequence: TGTGCCAGCGGACAGTTTAACTATGGCTACACCTTC. Translation: CASGQFNYGYTF.

This chain uses TRBV3-1 (or the pseudogene TRBV3-2) with TRBJ1-3; D uncertain. The CDR3 loop spans 14 amino acids. The germline V gene has CDR1 LGHDT and CDR2 YNNKEL (reference sequence). The V gene lost 2 bases and the J gene lost 0 bases, with 5 bases spanning the gap. The chain's CDR3 is CASSQRVSGNTIYF. CDR3 nucleotides: TGTGCCAGCAGCCAACGAGTCTCTGGAAACACCATATATTTT.

V is TRBV6-5 and J is TRBJ1-1; tentatively, D is TRBD1 (6 bases). CDR3 size: 12 residues. The V gene lost 6 bases and the J gene lost 11 bases, with 16 bases spanning the gap. Germline-derived CDR1 and CDR2 are MNHEY and SVGAGI. CDR3 bases: TGTGCCAGCAGCCACCAAACCGACAGGGCTTTCTTT. Translated, it gives CASSHQTDRAFF.

The chain employs TRBV5-1 and TRBJ2-1; D perhaps matches TRBD2 (5 bases). CDR3 length equals 13 residues. The ends were cut back, 6 bases at V and 8 bases at J, with 15 bases in the middle. The germline V gene has CDR1 SGHRS and CDR2 YFSETQ. The DNA of the CDR3 is TGCGCCAGCAACTCGGGAACCGGCGATGAGCAGTTCTTC. Encoded protein: CASNSGTGDEQFF. Full variable domain (missing parts from reference TRBV5-1 and TRBJ2-1): KAGVTQTPRYLIKTRGQQVTLSCSPISGHRSVSWYQQTPGQGLQFLFEYFSETQRNKGNFPGRFSGRQFSNSRSEMNVSTLELGDSALYLCASNSGTGDEQFFGPGTRLTVL.

The rearrangement links TRBV7-2 to TRBJ2-4; no definite D call. Looked up from germline, CDR1 is SGHTA and CDR2 is FQGNSA. The germline V and J ends were trimmed by 4 bases and 10 bases, with 14 bases remaining between them. The CDR3 extends over 13 amino acids. This CDR3 reads CASSSKREMIQYF. The CDR3, as DNA: TGTGCCAGCAGCTCTAAGCGTGAAATGATTCAGTACTTC.

The chain uses TRBV28 and TRBJ1-5; D is unclear. Germline V gene data show CDR1 as MDHEN and CDR2 as SYDVKM. V was shortened by 3 bases and J by 7 bases, with 7 bases between the two germline ends. The CDR3 runs 12 residues. In nucleotides, the CDR3 is TGTGCCAGCAGTTTGTCCGGGCAGCCCCAGCATTTT. Residues: CASSLSGQPQHF.

The chain joins TRBV25-1 to TRBJ2-3; 9 bases agree with TRBD2. The CDR3 is 15 amino acids. Unmatched junction bases numbered 7, after V lost 8 bases and J lost 1 base. Germline values: CDR1 MGHDK, CDR2 SYGVNS. DNA for the CDR3: TGTGCCAGCCAACCAGCGGGAGGCCGCACAGATACGCAGTATTTT. Translation gives CASQPAGGRTDTQYF.

The V call is TRBV5-1, the J call TRBJ2-3; tentatively, D is TRBD2 (6 bases). CDR1 is SGHRS, CDR2 YFSETQ, per germline. Trimming shortened V by 0 bases and J by 5 bases, and 13 bases separated the two germline ends. The length of the CDR3 is 15 residues. The CDR3 DNA is TGCGCCAGCAGCTTGGACGGGACTGTGAAAGATACGCAGTATTTT. Translated: CASSLDGTVKDTQYF.